A single TCR beta chain is shown here with its context. This clone was counted only a few times. Its antigen has not been determined. It has no much larger one-base neighbor in the sample; base qualities were not kept. The CDR3 regions of human TCRbeta chains were analyzed by immunosequencing. In the authors' own workflow: TCRs in the repertoires were compared against a reference library of SARS-CoV-2-specific TCRs that had been generated with the MIRA antigen-specificity platform. Breadth was defined as the fraction of unique TCRs that were SARS-CoV-2-associated, and depth was defined as the fraction of total T cells that were SARS-CoV-2-associated. Using the MIRA data, each spike-specific TCR was assigned both to the spike region to which the TCR was reactive and to a CD4 or CD8 class. Log10-transformed breadth and depth values were compared by one-way ANOVA with Sidak's multiple comparisons tests. Here the immuneACCESS table is served through TCRdb, limited to in-frame sequences with V and J called. Missing clones are a known gap in these copies; in checked studies unresolved V genes cover under half, and the rest lacks a known reason. The V and J calls and the clone size are those of that table, but D and trimming were determined from the DNA. The sample records about 54,000 clones, more than 70% of which are singletons. In total, the top ten clones hold around 13% of the sample.

Looking up the germline V gene yields CDR1 SGHRS and CDR2 YFSETQ. For this chain, trimming is 4 bases at the V end and 5 bases at the J end, and the number of junction bases without a gene match is 21. Measured from the cysteine to the phenylalanine, the CDR3 is 19 residues long. Left in the record is the CDR3 DNA by itself, 57 bases read in frame from the first base. The intended sense of this specimen's time point label: about 28 days (+/-7) after the second vaccine dose. AZD1222 recipients whose second dose came at about 4 weeks and those whose second dose came at about 12 weeks were combined into one group, since spike-specific TCR depth and breadth did not differ between the two schedules. Samples from vaccinated people were obtained from the UK trials COV001 and COV002, which included a single-blind randomized controlled phase 2/3 trial of AZD1222 (ChAdOx1 nCoV-19) in healthy adults. For TCRbeta chain sequencing, PBMC samples were collected from trial participants at day 0 and at day 28 after the second dose.

The data originate from a study of T cell responses to AZD1222 COVID-19 vaccine (TCRdb year 2021). Regarding the research as a whole: TCR sequencing covered about 230 trial participants: about 210 given two doses of AZD1222 and around 25 given two doses of MenACWY control vaccine. Trial participants were enrolled into age subgroups of 18-55, 56-69 and 70-plus years, which contained about 150, 27 and 61 TCR-sequenced participants, respectively. Results the study describes overall, beyond this receptor: After two AZD1222 doses, spike-specific TCR breadth and depth were significantly higher than at day 0 and than in MenACWY recipients. Conclusions about previously exposed vaccinees are limited, since just six AZD1222 recipients were seropositive for SARS-CoV-2 at baseline. Because no day 14 peak-response samples were available, repertoires were characterized only after the peak T cell response. The vaccine-associated CD4 TCRs covered the entire spike protein, and the dominant responses fell in regions 160-218 and 743-854. In the small 56-69-year group, the increase in depth fell short of significance, most likely because of low power. Reportedly, almost half of the unique spike-specific TCRs recognized epitopes lying outside the regions that are mutated in the B.1.351 and B.1.1.7 variants. Participants were mostly white British, with more females than males. The authors suggested clonal diversity may have been underestimated.

This clonotype was obtained from an adult who received the AZD1222 COVID-19 vaccine. Recombination connected TRBV5-1 to TRBJ1-2; 9 bases in between match TRBD1. Sequencing used peripheral blood, obtained 28 days after the second AZD1222 dose. The CDR3 protein: CASSRNRRQGVSVGYGYTF. The nucleotide sequence reads TGCGCCAGCAGCCGTAACCGGAGACAGGGGGTTTCGGTAGGATATGGCTACACCTTC.